The source of this T cell receptor (beta chain) is a study of cytomegalovirus exposure and HLA in healthy donors (TCRdb year 2017). Concerning the study at large: An earlier analysis of approximately 550 of the donors reported about 250 Gb of sequence data and some 120 million unique TCR beta sequences from about 179 million T cells. An early release covering over 500 HLA-typed donors comprised 250 to 350 gigabases of sequencing data and around 80 million unique TCR sequences. The study profiled the T cell repertoires of 666 subjects by immunosequencing and related them to cytomegalovirus serostatus. Four to six DR-DQ haplotypes were handled as single units for association and clustering because linkage in the cohort was strong. The genetic ancestry cluster associated with self-reported Caucasian donors included about four fifths of the roughly 390 genotyped donors. To decide whether each TCR beta V gene segment behaved as functional or pseudogenic, an earlier analysis of some 570 of the donors relied on high-throughput TCR beta sequencing. All discovery cohort repertoires had been generated using a single sequencing platform. The study combined high-throughput TCR immunosequencing, statistical association of individual TCRs with disease status, and machine learning to predict cytomegalovirus infection status. Typing coverage varied by locus: about 620-630 donors for A, B, C, DRB1 and DQB1; more than 500 for DQA1; about 600 for DPA1; around 490 for DPB1. Across approximately 420 genotyped donors of the cohort, an average of 235,054 unique TCR beta nucleotide sequences per donor were sequenced, and about a sixth of those sequences were non-productive. A later analysis re-examined previously published TCR beta repertoires from just over 650 donors and added high-resolution HLA genotyping to investigate patterns of TCR occurrence. The study aimed to test whether cataloging public T cell receptors could reveal signatures of past pathogen exposure. Class I and class II HLA loci were covered by the typing at four-digit resolution. A later genetic analysis took genome-wide SNP genotypes for 398 of the 666 donors and used that subset as a discovery cohort. Besides the first cohort of roughly 660 subjects, a separate validation cohort made up of some 110 different subjects was used. Alongside the repertoire data, information on donor age, sex, ethnicity and CMV serostatus was compiled. Rather than drawing on any new phenotypic data, the later analysis identified candidate immune exposures from TCR beta sequences and the way those sequences occurred across donors. What the work shows at the level of the full study, not this receptor alone: This cohort had only TCR beta chains sequenced, and the lack of alpha or paired-chain data limited which features could be detected. A later genetic analysis reported fewer N-insertions in productive TCRs among donors in an Asian-associated ancestry cluster than the approximately 700-donor mean. A further reported finding was that TCR beta sequences accurately predicted the HLA-A and HLA-B alleles for most subjects in the first cohort. CMV serostatus was the only immune exposure information available for the cohort. Three of the identified cytomegalovirus-associated TCR beta chains were confirmed in vitro to be specific for cytomegalovirus antigens. Across donors, most TCR sequences were observed very rarely, whereas some public TCRs were present in many individuals. The presence/absence analyses assumed that sequencing depth was roughly uniform across donors, and that assumption may not be true. Some IMGT-functional V segments, including TRBV6-2 and TRBV6-3, could not be told apart with the 87-base-pair reads, so those segments were excluded. In both the original and validation cohorts, the classifier was reported to diagnose cytomegalovirus status with high specificity and sensitivity. When HLA alleles, especially DR and DQ, strongly co-occurred, TCR associations were difficult to assign to individual alleles. Broadly in line with IMGT annotations, most TCR beta V segments showed up in productive rearrangements about 87% or about 30% of the time in an earlier analysis of under 700 of the donors. A later analysis found that most CMV-associated TCR beta chains appeared HLA-restricted, with HLA associations seemingly driven largely by CMV exposure. In a later analysis, TCR association rates were found to vary across HLA loci, with the most associated TCRs seen for DRB1 alleles and the fewest for HLA-C alleles. In a later analysis, several top co-occurrence clusters were reported to appear linked to parvovirus B19, influenza, CMV and Epstein-Barr virus. Compared with equally common non-associated chains, HLA-associated TCR beta chains in a later analysis were more clonally expanded and had lower generation probabilities. According to the authors, the approach could potentially be generalized to other disease states and immunological phenotypes. HLA typing was unavailable for some donors at each locus, so association tests used only the typed subset. An association between a missense DCLRE1C variant and V-gene and J-gene trimming of TCR beta chains was found in a later genetic analysis and replicated in an independent cohort. Specific HLA alleles were associated with some 15,000 TCR beta sequences at a false discovery rate of 0.05 in a later analysis. A cluster of highly shared sequence variants was judged likely to represent a technical artifact of the sequencing pipeline. The study gave a list of over 150 TCR beta chains associated with cytomegalovirus. Linkage disequilibrium might explain the correlated functional status among segregating V segments, but an unknown experimental factor could not be ruled out. Because counts were too low, some 17 rarely observed V segments, including chromosome 9 orphons, were left out of the earlier analysis of several hundred of the donors.

Sequences MNHEY (CDR1) and SVGAGI (CDR2) are obtained from the germline V gene. Including the terminal cysteine and phenylalanine, the CDR3 comprises 15 residues. Only CDR3 DNA is held: 45 bases, read in frame from base 1. V lost 6 bases and J lost 3 bases, and the count of bases not matched to a germline gene is 8. About this clone: Its antigen remains undetermined. Per-base quality was not reported, and no clone a single base away is much larger than it.

The receptor library was made with the immunoSEQ multiplex PCR assay. For the multiplex PCR, a mixture combining 60 forward primers for TCR Vbeta segments and 13 reverse primers for TCR Jbeta segments was used. A multiplex PCR assay on genomic DNA amplified the CDR3 region of rearranged TCR beta genes. On the Illumina HiSeq System, the amplified TCR beta libraries were sequenced as 87-base-pair reads. In the authors' own workflow: Across the 700 or so repertoires, a later analysis counted some 80 million unique TCR beta chains, 8.5 million to 12 million of which were shared by at least two donors. Raw reads were error-corrected and collapsed into unique sequences with a nearest-neighbor algorithm that merged closely related sequences to remove PCR and sequencing errors. V, D and J gene segments were assigned by aligning CDR3 sequences to IMGT reference sequences. For a sequence to be retained, a match of at least six nucleotides was required to both a V gene segment and a J gene segment. A rearrangement counted as productive if the CDR3 had no stop codons and remained in frame with V and J, and every other rearrangement counted as non-productive. CDR3 was defined by IMGT convention, running from the second conserved V-encoded cysteine to the conserved J-encoded phenylalanine. The earlier analysis of about 590 of the donors excluded sequences that lacked an unambiguous match to a single V gene segment. In an earlier analysis of some 590 of the donors, a V segment was called functional when productive rearrangements were above 56.7%, and segregating when the standard deviation between donors exceeded 5%. A statistical classification framework was developed to diagnose cytomegalovirus status using the catalog of TCR beta chain sequences. In a later analysis, V and J genes were assigned by comparing TCR nucleotide sequences against IMGT/GENE-DB human TR gene sequences. A later analysis assigned CDR3 sequences and most-parsimonious VDJ recombination scenarios with the TCRdist pipeline. In a later analysis, each TCR beta chain was defined by its CDR3 amino acid sequence together with its V-gene family, and reads lacking a unique V-gene family were excluded. In a later analysis, 450 to 600 highly shared, low-generation-probability nucleotide sequences were removed to address suspected cross-contamination and a sequencing artifact. In a later analysis, a clonal expansion index was calculated for each public chain from normalized within-repertoire ranks of inferred template counts. In a later analysis, generation probabilities were computed with a VDJ recombination model fitted to out-of-frame rearrangements, and the resulting probabilities were checked against IGoR. A later analysis scored TCR-TCR, TCR-HLA and TCR-CMV co-occurrence with hypergeometric tests, applying a repertoire-size bias correction to TCR pairs. A later analysis estimated false discovery rates by permuting HLA or CMV assignments 20 times. A later analysis grouped co-occurring TCRs with DBSCAN, adding TCRdist sequence similarity when clustering within HLA-allele-positive subsets. Repertoires with fewer than 30,000 or more than 120,000 public chains, plus five repertoires with anomalous nucleotide sharing, were excluded from co-occurrence clustering. Entries here come from immuneACCESS through TCRdb and include only in-frame sequences with V and J called. Some clones fail to appear in such tables; in the studies checked, an unresolved V gene covers under half of the shortfall, and the cause of the remainder is unknown. That table furnishes V, J and clone size, whereas the DNA furnished D and trimming. The sample has about 130,000 clones on record, 65% to 80% of them singletons. 1.5% to 2% of the sample is held by the ten biggest clonotypes.

The cohort was made up of several hundred healthy bone marrow donors. Cohort members were all nominally healthy when sampled, although unrecorded immune exposures were likely present. Of the approximately 700 cohort members, more than 250 had a positive CMV serostatus and about 350 had a negative one, while no CMV serostatus was recorded for the donor. A peripheral blood sample was provided by each donor, and peripheral blood mononuclear cells were used for TCR beta sequencing. The Qiagen DNeasy Blood Extraction Kit was used to extract genomic DNA from the blood cell samples. The V and J segments used are TRBV6-5 and TRBJ2-7, and 10 junction bases match TRBD2. The sequence came from a human donor in good health. The sample comprised PBMCs. The CDR3 reads CASSNDPSGSYEQYF. The DNA is as follows: TGTGCCAGCAGCAACGACCCTAGCGGGAGCTACGAGCAGTACTTC.